The 11 T cell receptor beta chains below were found in one sample sequenced in a study of graft-versus-host responses after intestinal transplantation. Clones were sequenced by immunoSEQ multiplex PCR, and TCRdb holds only the in-frame ones, with some missing. The data show tens of thousands of clones, more than 85% seen once. Sequenced material: PBMCs, taken about 65 days after intestinal transplant. Receptors originate from a human patient who received an intestinal transplant, so some T cells may come from the graft donor.

The J gene is TRBJ2-7, the V gene TRBV2; the D gene is possibly TRBD2 (6 bases). Germline V gene sequence: CDR1 SNHLY, CDR2 FYNNEI. CDR3 length: 16 residues. Trimming shortened V by 7 bases and J by 5 bases, and 24 bases separated the two germline ends. CDR3 region: CASKVPFAGSFDEQYF. The CDR3 nucleotides read TGTGCCAGCAAGGTTCCTTTCGCGGGATCCTTCGACGAGCAGTACTTC.

The chain links TRBV7-8 to TRBJ2-5; D is unresolved. The CDR3 has 16 amino acids. Deletions cut 3 bases from V and 1 base from J, with 15 bases between. Germline CDR1 reads SGHVS; CDR2 reads FQNEAQ. CDR3 DNA: TGTGCCAGCAGCTTCTTTAGATGGGCGGTCCAAGAGACCCAGTACTTC. Encoded protein: CASSFFRWAVQETQYF.

This chain joins TRBV28 and TRBJ2-3; D is possibly TRBD2 (7 bases). V lost 3 bases, J lost 4 bases, and 23 bases lay in between. From germline, CDR1 is MDHEN and CDR2 SYDVKM. This CDR3 spans 18 amino acids. For the CDR3, the DNA is TGTGCCAGCAGTTTTAGGGGGAGGGACCCCGAACGCCCAGATACGCAGTATTTT. It translates to CASSFRGRDPERPDTQYF.

This chain links TRBV5-3 with TRBJ2-2, with D hard to call. TRBV5-3 carries the ORF label, with uncertain function. This CDR3 region has 15 residues. Between the trimmed V and J ends, which lost 4 bases and 2 bases, there was a span of 12 bases. The CDR3 spells CARSHRRPNTGELFF. The CDR3 DNA reads as TGTGCCAGAAGCCACCGACGGCCCAACACCGGGGAGCTGTTTTTT.

This chain uses TRBV6-5 with TRBJ2-7; 7 bases map to TRBD1. With 8 bases clipped from V and 2 bases from J, the junction kept 9 bases outside the gene matches. This CDR3 is built from 14 residues. Per the germline V gene, CDR1 is MNHEY and CDR2 is SVGAGI. The CDR3 DNA is TGTGCCAGCGCGGACAGGATGGTTGCCTACGAGCAGTACTTC. It yields the protein CASADRMVAYEQYF.

The chain joins TRBV5-6 to TRBJ2-7, with D possibly matching TRBD1 (6 bases). The V end lost 3 bases, the J end lost 2 bases, and 12 bases lay between the germline ends. The CDR3 loop spans 14 amino acids. Per the germline V gene, CDR1 is SGHDT and CDR2 is YYEEEE. As DNA, the CDR3 is TGTGCCAGCAGCTGGGGAGACAGGCCCTACGAGCAGTACTTC. Its translation is CASSWGDRPYEQYF.

V gene TRBV27 combines with J gene TRBJ2-7; D may be TRBD2 (5 bases). CDR3 length equals 14 residues. Per germline, CDR1 MNHEY and CDR2 SMNVEV (reference sequence). Between the trimmed V and J ends, which lost 2 bases and 3 bases, there was a span of 11 bases. The CDR3, as DNA: TGTGCCAGCAGTTTAGCGCCCGGGATCTACGAGCAGTACTTC. It specifies CASSLAPGIYEQYF.

The chain is built from TRBV9 and TRBJ1-3, with a possible D match to TRBD1 (6 bases). This CDR3 comprises 16 residues. The germline gives CDR1 SGDLS, CDR2 YYNGEE. Trimming shortened V by 6 bases and J by 0 bases, and 16 bases separated the two germline ends. The CDR3 DNA sequence: TGTGCCAGCACCCCAGAGGGGGGGCGCTCTGGAAACACCATATATTTT. This translates into CASTPEGGRSGNTIYF.

The DNA of the CDR3 is TGTGCCAGCAGCTTAGGCCTGGGGGAGGAGCTGTTTTTT. It codes for CASSLGLGEELFF. The chain combines TRBV13 with TRBJ2-2; D tentatively reads TRBD1 or TRBD2 (5 bases each). The ends were cut back, 0 bases at V and 10 bases at J, with 9 bases in the middle. From germline, CDR1 is PRHDT and CDR2 FYEKMQ (reference sequence). CDR3 length: 13 amino acids.

The chain uses TRBV9 and TRBJ1-1; possibly TRBD1 for D (6 bases). V shed 0 bases and J shed 4 bases, with 7 bases lying between them. The germline gives CDR1 SGDLS, CDR2 YYNGEE. The CDR3 loop spans 13 amino acids. The CDR3 protein is CASSVDRATEAFF. The CDR3 DNA follows: TGTGCCAGCAGCGTAGACAGGGCCACTGAAGCTTTCTTT.

V gene TRBV14 combines with J gene TRBJ2-1; TRBD2 agrees at 8 bases. Looked up from germline, CDR1 is SGHDN and CDR2 is FVKESK. The CDR3 extends over 15 amino acids. V lost 1 base and J lost 2; bases outside the gene matches: 1. The CDR3 DNA reads as TGTGCCAGCAGCCAAGCGGGAGGGCCCTACAATGAGCAGTTCTTC. Its protein product is CASSQAGGPYNEQFF.